This TCR beta chain was recovered during a study of OX40 agonist ivuxolimab in advanced cancers. General observations from the study: Dose levels from 0.1 to 3.0 mg/kg saw CD4+ and CD8+ blood T cells expand clonally by week 6.

Germline assignment: CDR1 WSHSY and CDR2 SAAADI. This CDR3 has 12 residues. Trimming shortened V by 3 bases and J by 7 bases, and 7 bases separated the two germline ends. Only in-frame clones appear in the TCRdb table, and some are missing; sequencing was by immunoSEQ multiplex PCR. Found here are more than 50,000 clones, about four fifths of them singletons; the top ten hold about 13%. As concerns this clone: The antigen remains unidentified.

The specimen was CD4+ or CD8+ T cells sorted from blood, collected in a trial of the OX40 agonist ivuxolimab. The chain combines TRBV10-2 with TRBJ1-5; D unclear. The sequence was obtained from an adult with an advanced solid tumor such as melanoma, head and neck, liver or kidney cancer. CDR3 coding DNA: TGCGCCAGCAGTGATTTAGACCAGCCCCAGCATTTT. Translated: CASSDLDQPQHF.